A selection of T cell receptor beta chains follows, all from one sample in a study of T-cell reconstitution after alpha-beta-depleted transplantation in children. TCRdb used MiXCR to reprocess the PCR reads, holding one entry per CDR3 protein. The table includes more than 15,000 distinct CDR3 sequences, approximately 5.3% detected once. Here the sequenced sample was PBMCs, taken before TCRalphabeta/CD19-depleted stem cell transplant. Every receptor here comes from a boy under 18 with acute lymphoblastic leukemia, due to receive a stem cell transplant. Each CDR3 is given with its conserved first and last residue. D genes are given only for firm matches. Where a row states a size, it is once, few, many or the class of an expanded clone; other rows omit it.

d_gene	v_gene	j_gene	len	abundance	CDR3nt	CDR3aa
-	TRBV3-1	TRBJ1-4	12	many	TGTGCCAGCAGCCAACGGTTAGGAAAACTGTTTTTT	CASSQRLGKLFF
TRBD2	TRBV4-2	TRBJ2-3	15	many	TGTGCCAGCAGCCAAGGACTAGCGGCCACAGATACGCAGTATTTT	CASSQGLAATDTQYF
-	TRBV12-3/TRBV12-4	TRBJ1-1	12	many	TGTGCCAGCAGTTTTGACGGGACTGAAGCTTTCTTT	CASSFDGTEAFF
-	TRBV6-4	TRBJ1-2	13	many	TGTGCCAGCAGCGAGGGATGGGGCTATGGCTACACCTTC	CASSEGWGYGYTF
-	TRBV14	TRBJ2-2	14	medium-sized	TGTGCCACCCAAATACAGTCCGCCGCCGGGGAGCTGTTTTTT	CATQIQSAAGELFF
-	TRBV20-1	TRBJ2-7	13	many	TGCAGTGCAAGAACCTCGAACTACTACGAGCAGTACTTC	CSARTSNYYEQYF
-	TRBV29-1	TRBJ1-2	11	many	TGCAGCGCCTGGGACACGCATGGCTACACCTTC	CSAWDTHGYTF
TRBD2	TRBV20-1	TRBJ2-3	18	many	TGCAGTGCTAGAGATGCCGGACTAGCGGGGGGGCTTACAGATACGCAGTATTTT	CSARDAGLAGGLTDTQYF
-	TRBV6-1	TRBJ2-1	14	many	TGTGCCAGCAGTGAACCGGGACTTCGCAATGAGCAGTTCTTC	CASSEPGLRNEQFF
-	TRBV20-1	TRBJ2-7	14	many	TGCAGTGCCCCGGTAGGGTGGCCTCCCTACGAGCAGTACTTC	CSAPVGWPPYEQYF
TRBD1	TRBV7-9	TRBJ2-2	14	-	TGTGCCAGCAGCCCGGGACAGAGCAGCTGGGAGCTGTTTTTT	CASSPGQSSWELFF
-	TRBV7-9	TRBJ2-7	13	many	TGTGCCAGCAGCTTAGGGGGGACGGCCGAGCAGTACTTC	CASSLGGTAEQYF
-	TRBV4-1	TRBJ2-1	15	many	TGCGCCAGCAGCCAAGCTTTCGGCGAATTTCATGAGCAGTTCTTC	CASSQAFGEFHEQFF
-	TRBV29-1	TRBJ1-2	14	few	TGCAGCGTTGATACTAGTGGCATTAACTATGGCTACACCTTC	CSVDTSGINYGYTF
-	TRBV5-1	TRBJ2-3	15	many	TGCGCCAGCAGGGTTGGGGGGGCGTTCACAGATACGCAGTATTTT	CASRVGGAFTDTQYF
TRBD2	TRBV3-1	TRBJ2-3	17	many	TGTGCCAGCAGCCAAGAGGCTAGCGGGGGGGCCCCAGATACGCAGTATTTT	CASSQEASGGAPDTQYF
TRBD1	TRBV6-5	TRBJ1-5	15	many	TGTGCCAGCAGTTACCCTTCGGGACAGATGAATCCCCAGCATTTT	CASSYPSGQMNPQHF
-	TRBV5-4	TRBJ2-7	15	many	TGTGCCAGCAGCTTGACAGGTCCTTCCTCCTACGAGCAGTACTTC	CASSLTGPSSYEQYF
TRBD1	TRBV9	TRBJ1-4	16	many	TGTGCCAGCAGCGTTAATACAGGGGGCGCAGGTGAAAAACTGTTTTTT	CASSVNTGGAGEKLFF
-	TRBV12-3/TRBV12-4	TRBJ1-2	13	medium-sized	TGTGCCAGCAGTCTTAAACAGGGATATGGCTACACCTTC	CASSLKQGYGYTF
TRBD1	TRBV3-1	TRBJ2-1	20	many	TGTGCCAGCAGCCACTCATTTGCCCCTGGGGGACAGAGCTCCTACAATGAGCAGTTCTTC	CASSHSFAPGGQSSYNEQFF
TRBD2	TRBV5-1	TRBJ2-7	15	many	TGCGCCAGCAGCTTGGCACTAGCGGGCTACTACGAGCAGTACTTC	CASSLALAGYYEQYF
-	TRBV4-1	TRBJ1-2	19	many	TGCGCCAGCAGCCAAGGTCCCTATCGTACAGAGCTCGATAACTATGGCTACACCTTC	CASSQGPYRTELDNYGYTF
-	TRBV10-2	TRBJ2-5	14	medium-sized	TGCGCCAGCACGGGTTGGGGGGTCCAAGAGACCCAGTACTTC	CASTGWGVQETQYF
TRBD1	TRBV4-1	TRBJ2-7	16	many	TGCGCCAGCAGCCAAGATCAGGACAGGGTATTGTACGAGCAGTACTTC	CASSQDQDRVLYEQYF
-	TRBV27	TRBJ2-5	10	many	TGTGCCCCCCTGGGGGAGACCCAGTACTTC	CAPLGETQYF
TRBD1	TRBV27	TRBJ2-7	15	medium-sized	TGTGCCAGCAGACCCGAGACAGGGGCAGTAGGCGAGCAGTACTTC	CASRPETGAVGEQYF
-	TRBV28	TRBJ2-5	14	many	TGTGCCAGCAGATCACGGGACCCTGGGATGGCCCAGTACTTC	CASRSRDPGMAQYF
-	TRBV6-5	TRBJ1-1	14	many	TGTGCCAGCAGTTACTCAAGCAGGAACACTGAAGCTTTCTTT	CASSYSSRNTEAFF
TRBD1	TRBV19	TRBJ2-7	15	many	TGTGCCAGTAGTAGGGGACAGGGCTCCTCCTACGAGCAGTACTTC	CASSRGQGSSYEQYF
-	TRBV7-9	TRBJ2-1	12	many	TGTGCCAGCAGCTCGGGCCCCCAACCGCAGTTCTTC	CASSSGPQPQFF
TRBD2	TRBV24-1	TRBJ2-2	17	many	TGTGCCACCAGTGATCCGGATATAGCGGGCCGTACCGGGGAGCTGTTTTTT	CATSDPDIAGRTGELFF
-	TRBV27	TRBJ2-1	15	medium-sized	TGTGCCAGCAGTTTCGAGGCAAGCACCTACAATGAGCAGTTCTTC	CASSFEASTYNEQFF
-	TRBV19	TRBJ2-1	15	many	TGTGCCAGTAGTATAGATAGAGAGCAAACCTATGAGCAGTTCTTC	CASSIDREQTYEQFF
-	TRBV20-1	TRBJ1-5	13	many	TGCAGTGCGACGGGTTATCCGAATCAGCCCCAGCATTTT	CSATGYPNQPQHF
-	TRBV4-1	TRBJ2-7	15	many	TGCGCCAGCAGCCAAGCAGAAGGGGTTGGTTACGAGCAGTACTTC	CASSQAEGVGYEQYF
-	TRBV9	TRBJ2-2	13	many	TGTGCCAGCAGCGTAGGAGACACCGGGGAGCTGTTTTTT	CASSVGDTGELFF
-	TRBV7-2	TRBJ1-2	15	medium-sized	TGTGCCAGCAGCTTTCACGGCAGATCTAACTATGGCTACACCTTC	CASSFHGRSNYGYTF
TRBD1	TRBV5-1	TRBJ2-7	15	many	TGCGCCAGCAGGAACCTCGGGACAGGGACCCACGAGCAGTACTTC	CASRNLGTGTHEQYF
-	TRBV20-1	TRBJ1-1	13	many	TGCAGTGCCCGTCCCCAGCCGAACACTGAAGCTTTCTTT	CSARPQPNTEAFF
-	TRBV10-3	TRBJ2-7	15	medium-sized	TGTGCCATCAGTGGCAGTGGTGTGAGCGGATACGAGCAGTACTTC	CAISGSGVSGYEQYF
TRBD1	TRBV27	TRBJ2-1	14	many	TGTGCCAGCAGTGTGACAGGGAACTACAATGAGCAGTTCTTC	CASSVTGNYNEQFF
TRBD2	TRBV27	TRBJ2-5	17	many	TGTGCCAGCAGTTTATCGGGCCCGATACTAGCGTTCGAGACCCAGTACTTC	CASSLSGPILAFETQYF
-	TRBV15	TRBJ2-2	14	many	TGTGCCACCAGCAGAGGAAAGGGCACCGGGGAGCTGTTTTTT	CATSRGKGTGELFF
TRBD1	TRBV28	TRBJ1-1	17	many	TGTGCCAGCAGTTTACCCCGTTCGACAGGGGGGATCACTGAAGCTTTCTTT	CASSLPRSTGGITEAFF
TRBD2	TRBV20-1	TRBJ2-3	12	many	TGCAGTGCGCGGGGAGGGACAGATACGCAGTATTTT	CSARGGTDTQYF
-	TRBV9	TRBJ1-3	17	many	TGTGCCAGCAGCGTAGTAGGAACCCAAGGGCCTGGAAACACCATATATTTT	CASSVVGTQGPGNTIYF
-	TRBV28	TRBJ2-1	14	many	TGTGCCAGCAGTCTCCAAGGCGGAAACAATGAGCAGTTCTTC	CASSLQGGNNEQFF
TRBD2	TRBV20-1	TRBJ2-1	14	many	TGCAGTGCTCAGCGGGACGCCCTACTCAATGAGCAGTTCTTC	CSAQRDALLNEQFF
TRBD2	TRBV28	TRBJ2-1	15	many	TGTGCCAGCAGTTCAGCGGGGGGCCGCTACAATGAGCAGTTCTTC	CASSSAGGRYNEQFF